Sequencing of this T cell receptor beta chain was carried out in a study of CD8 T cells in ankylosing spondylitis. This clonotype was seen many times. The target antigen is unknown. TCRdb used MiXCR to reprocess the 5' RACE reads, holding one entry per CDR3 protein. The table includes under 850,000 distinct CDR3 sequences, roughly 20% detected once. General study results and limits: Roughly eight highly homologous variants made up a TCR beta motif, and this motif appeared characteristic of ankylosing spondylitis blood.

Germline V gene lookup returns CDR1 LGHDT and CDR2 YNNKEL (reference sequence). With V trimmed by 1 base and J by 6 bases, 4 bases remained unmatched. The CDR3 consists of 15 residues. Material for sequencing was blood, either unsorted or a sorted T cell fraction (not recorded which). The gene calls are TRBV3-1 and TRBJ1-5, with 9 bases lining up with TRBD1. This clonotype was sampled from a male donor with ankylosing spondylitis. CDR3 sequence (DNA): TGTGCCAGCAGCCAAGGGACAGGGGTAGGTCAGCCCCAGCATTTT. Translated: CASSQGTGVGQPQHF.